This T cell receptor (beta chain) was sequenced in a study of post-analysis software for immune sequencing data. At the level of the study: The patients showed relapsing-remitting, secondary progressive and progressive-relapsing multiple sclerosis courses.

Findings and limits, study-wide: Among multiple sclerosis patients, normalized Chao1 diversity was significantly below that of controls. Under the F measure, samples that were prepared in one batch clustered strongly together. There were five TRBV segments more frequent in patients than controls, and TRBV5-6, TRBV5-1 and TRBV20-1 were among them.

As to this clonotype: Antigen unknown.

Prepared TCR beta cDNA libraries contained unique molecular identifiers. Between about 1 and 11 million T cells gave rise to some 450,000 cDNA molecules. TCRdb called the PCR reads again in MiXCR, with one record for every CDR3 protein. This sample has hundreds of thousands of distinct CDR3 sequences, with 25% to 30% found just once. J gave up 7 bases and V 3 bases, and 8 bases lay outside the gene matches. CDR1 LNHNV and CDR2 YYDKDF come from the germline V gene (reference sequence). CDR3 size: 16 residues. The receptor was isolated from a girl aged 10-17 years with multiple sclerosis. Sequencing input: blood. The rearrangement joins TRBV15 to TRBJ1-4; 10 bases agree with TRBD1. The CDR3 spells CATSRSRGTGVEKLFF. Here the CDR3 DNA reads TGTGCCACCAGCAGGTCTAGGGGGACAGGGGTTGAAAAACTGTTTTTT.